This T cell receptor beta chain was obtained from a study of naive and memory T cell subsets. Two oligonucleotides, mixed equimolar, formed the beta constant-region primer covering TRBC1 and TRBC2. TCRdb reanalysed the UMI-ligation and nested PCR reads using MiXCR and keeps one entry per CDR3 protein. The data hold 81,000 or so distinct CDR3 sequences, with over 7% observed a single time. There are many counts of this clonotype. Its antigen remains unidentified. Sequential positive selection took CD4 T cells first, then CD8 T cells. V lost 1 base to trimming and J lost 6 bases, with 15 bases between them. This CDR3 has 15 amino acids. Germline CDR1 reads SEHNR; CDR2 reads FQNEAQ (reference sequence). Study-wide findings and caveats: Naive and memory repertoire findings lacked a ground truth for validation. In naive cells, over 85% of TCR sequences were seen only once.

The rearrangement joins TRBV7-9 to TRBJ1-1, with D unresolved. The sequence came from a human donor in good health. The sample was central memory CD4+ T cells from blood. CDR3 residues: CASSLGEPGLAEAFF. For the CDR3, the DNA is TGTGCCAGCAGCTTAGGGGAGCCCGGTCTGGCTGAAGCTTTCTTT.